The clone carrying this T cell receptor beta chain was seen a few times. Its cognate antigen is unknown. This specimen comes from a study of cytomegalovirus exposure and HLA in healthy donors. PCR amplification relied on 60 Vbeta primers (plus 13 Jbeta primers). Libraries were prepared by immunoSEQ multiplex PCR; TCRdb keeps only in-frame clonotypes and omits some of them. The sample yields roughly 100,000 clones, 55% to 75% seen once. CDR1 is SGHDT and CDR2 is YYEEEE in the germline V gene. V lost 0 bases and J lost 0, with 11 bases in between. The CDR3 consists of 16 residues. Whole-study findings and limits: As a later analysis revealed, the rate of TCR association differed by HLA locus, with DRB1 most and HLA-C fewest. In a later analysis, common viral pathogens appeared linked to several of the most significant clusters. The CMV antigen specificity of a few CMV-associated chains was confirmed through in vitro analysis.

J is TRBJ2-3 and V is TRBV5-6; D possibly corresponds to TRBD2 (5 bases). The sequenced sample consisted of PBMCs. This clonotype was obtained from a woman aged 18 to 35 in good health and CMV-seropositive. Written as DNA, the CDR3 is TGTGCCAGCAGCTTGGGGCCGGGGTCTAGCACAGATACGCAGTATTTT. It translates to CASSLGPGSSTDTQYF.